Each of the 32 T cell receptor beta chains below was sequenced from the same sample in a study of T cell responses to AZD1222 COVID-19 vaccine (dated by TCRdb to about 2021). Per the publication, the time point label means: baseline before first vaccination. Library preparation used the immunoSEQ multiplex PCR assay. TCRdb took this table from immuneACCESS and kept in-frame rearrangements with V and J called. Such tables lack part of the clones; where checked against another copy, unresolved V genes explain under half of the gap, and the rest is unexplained. This sample comprises roughly 67,000 clones, about nine tenths of them detected only once. The biggest ten clones account for roughly 8% of the sample. The material sequenced was peripheral blood, taken on day 0 of AZD1222 vaccination. The receptors come from an adult in good health.

The rearrangement joins TRBV3-1 (or the pseudogene TRBV3-2) to TRBJ2-2; TRBD2 matches at 10 bases. Losses at the gene ends were 2 bases for V and 5 bases for J; bases not matched to a gene: 5. Germline lookup yields CDR1 LGHDT and CDR2 YNNKEL (reference sequence). The CDR3 extends over 16 amino acids. Here the CDR3 reads CASSQPSGRNTGELFF. CDR3 DNA: TGTGCCAGCAGCCAACCTAGCGGGAGAAATACCGGGGAGCTGTTTTTT.

This clone appeared a few times. The chain combines TRBV4-3 with TRBJ2-7; 8 bases match TRBD2. The V and J ends lost 5 bases and 0 bases, in that order; junction bases with no gene match: 6. Looked up from germline, CDR1 is LGHNA and CDR2 is YSLEER. The CDR3 has 15 residues. In DNA, the CDR3 is TGCGCCAGCAGCAAGTTAGCGGGGACCTCCTACGAGCAGTACTTC. Translated: CASSKLAGTSYEQYF.

This rearrangement joins TRBV6-1 to TRBJ1-2, with a tentative D call TRBD1 (6 bases). The CDR3 runs 15 residues. V shed 3 bases and J shed 6 bases, with 17 bases lying between them. Looked up from germline, CDR1 is MNHNS and CDR2 is SASEGT. In DNA, the CDR3 is TGTGCCAGCAGTGATCCCTCTTGGGGGCGAGATGGCTACACCTTC. Protein: CASSDPSWGRDGYTF.

V usage is TRBV28 and J usage is TRBJ2-1; 10 positions agree with TRBD2. The CDR3 spans 14 residues. With V trimmed by 2 bases and J by 12 bases, 7 bases remained unmatched. Germline V gives CDR1 MDHEN, CDR2 SYDVKM. The CDR3: CASSLGRSGRGQFF. In DNA, the CDR3 is TGTGCCAGCAGTTTAGGTAGGAGCGGGAGGGGGCAGTTCTTC.

This chain joins TRBV7-6 and TRBJ2-7; TRBD2 matches at 8 bases. With 2 bases clipped from V and 4 bases from J, the junction kept 7 bases outside the gene matches. Germline V gene lookup returns CDR1 SGHVS and CDR2 FNYEAQ. The CDR3 is 15 amino acids. The CDR3 DNA follows: TGTGCCAGCAGCTTACTACCGGGAGGGACGTACGAGCAGTACTTC. It yields the protein CASSLLPGGTYEQYF.

J is TRBJ2-7 and V is TRBV4-2, with 12 bases matching TRBD2. There are 16 residues in the CDR3. Germline CDR1 reads LGHNA; CDR2 reads YNFKEQ. V lost 2 bases and J lost 5; bases outside the gene matches: 7. The CDR3 DNA reads as TGTGCCAGCAGCCAATCAGCTAGCGGGAGGGTACACGAGCAGTACTTC. Its translation is CASSQSASGRVHEQYF.

The chain joins TRBV15 to TRBJ1-4; TRBD1 agrees at 9 bases. The trim removed 1 base at V and 5 bases at J, leaving 5 bases unmatched. The germline CDR1 and CDR2 sequences are LNHNV and YYDKDF (reference sequence). This CDR3 is built from 16 residues. CDR3 coding DNA: TGTGCCACCAGCAGAGGCCAGACAGGGGGGAATGAAAAACTGTTTTTT. This translates into CATSRGQTGGNEKLFF. Looking up the rest from reference TRBV15 and TRBJ1-4 gives the full variable domain: DAMVIQNPRYQVTQFGKPVTLSCSQTLNHNVMYWYQQKSSQAPKLLFHYYDKDFNNEADTPDNFQSRRPNTSFCFLDIRSPGLGDTAMYLCATSRGQTGGNEKLFFGSGTQLSVL.

This CDR3 is CASSIRGNTEAFF. In DNA, the CDR3 is TGTGCCAGTAGTATTAGGGGGAACACTGAAGCTTTCTTT. This chain uses TRBV19 with TRBJ1-1; perhaps TRBD1 as D (5 bases). Germline CDR1 LNHDA, CDR2 SQIVND (reference sequence). The CDR3 is 13 residues long. V shed 3 bases and J shed 1 base, with 6 bases lying between them.

J is TRBJ2-7 and V is TRBV10-2; no definite D call. From germline, CDR1 is WSHSY and CDR2 SAAADI. This CDR3 contains 12 residues. Trimming pared 7 bases from V and 6 bases from J, leaving 13 bases between. CDR3 protein: CASNQNAREQYF. The CDR3 DNA is TGCGCCAGCAATCAGAACGCGCGCGAGCAGTACTTC.

V gene TRBV3-1 (or the pseudogene TRBV3-2) combines with J gene TRBJ2-3; D perhaps matches TRBD2 (5 bases). V shed 10 bases and J shed 2 bases, with 19 bases lying between them. CDR3 length: 15 amino acids. CDR1 LGHDT and CDR2 YNNKEL come from the germline V gene (reference sequence). The CDR3 DNA reads as TGTGCCATAAAAAGGGCCAGCGGTTACACAGATACGCAGTATTTT. Its translation: CAIKRASGYTDTQYF.

This clone showed up just once. The rearrangement links TRBV6-5 to TRBJ1-3, with D possibly TRBD1 on 5 matching bases. The CDR3 contains 14 residues. V lost 6 bases to trimming and J lost 0 bases, with 9 bases between them. Looked up from germline, CDR1 is MNHEY and CDR2 is SVGAGI. CDR3 protein: CASSNRISGNTIYF. CDR3 nucleotide sequence: TGTGCCAGCAGCAACAGGATCTCTGGAAACACCATATATTTT.

V gene TRBV29-1 combines with J gene TRBJ2-7, with a possible D match to TRBD2 (6 bases). This CDR3 has 15 amino acids. The germline CDR1 and CDR2 sequences are SQVTM and ANQGSEA. Trimming pared 4 bases from V and 0 bases from J, leaving 16 bases between. CDR3 region: CSVVSGAGLSYEQYF. Written as DNA, the CDR3 is TGCAGCGTTGTCTCGGGAGCGGGCCTCTCCTACGAGCAGTACTTC.

V and J are TRBV6-5 and TRBJ1-6; D remains unclear. The V gene's germline CDR1 is MNHEY and CDR2 SVGAGI. This CDR3 comprises 14 residues. Trimming cost V 7 bases and J 6 bases, with 13 bases left between them. In nucleotides, the CDR3 is TGTGCCAGCATCCCCATCCCCTCTAATTCACCCCTCCACTTT. Its protein product is CASIPIPSNSPLHF.

There are a few counts of this clone. J is TRBJ2-5 and V is TRBV5-8; 8 bases fit TRBD2. The CDR3 spans 17 residues. Germline trimming cut 0 bases from V and 2 bases from J; bases unmatched to any gene: 9. Per the germline V gene, CDR1 is SGHTS and CDR2 is YDEGEE. CDR3 DNA: TGTGCCAGCAGCTTGGGAGGACTAGCTGGGGAACAAGAGACCCAGTACTTC. Residues: CASSLGGLAGEQETQYF.

This chain joins TRBV7-3 and TRBJ2-7; D may be TRBD1 (5 bases). Germline V gene sequence: CDR1 SGHTA, CDR2 FQGTGA. The CDR3 runs 14 residues. The ends were cut back, 2 bases at V and 3 bases at J, with 11 bases in the middle. CDR3 DNA: TGTGCCAGCAGCTTATTTGCAGGGAACTACGAGCAGTACTTC. Its translation: CASSLFAGNYEQYF.

The chain combines TRBV3-1 (or the pseudogene TRBV3-2) with TRBJ2-7; D may be TRBD1 (6 bases). V was shortened by 4 bases and J by 3 bases, with 10 bases between the two germline ends. CDR3 size: 13 residues. Germline V gives CDR1 LGHDT, CDR2 YNNKEL (reference sequence). The CDR3 loop reads CASSPWGLYEQYF. The CDR3 DNA reads TGTGCCAGCAGCCCCTGGGGGCTCTACGAGCAGTACTTC.

The rearrangement joins TRBV6-5 to TRBJ2-5; 9 nucleotides line up with TRBD2. Losses at the gene ends were 5 bases for V and 4 bases for J; bases not matched to a gene: 5. The CDR3 runs to 14 residues. Germline-derived CDR1 and CDR2 are MNHEY and SVGAGI. The DNA of the CDR3 is TGTGCCAGCAGTCTAGCGGGGCAGGGAGAGACCCAGTACTTC. This translates into CASSLAGQGETQYF.

The V call is TRBV19, the J call TRBJ2-3; TRBD2 is a possible D gene (6 bases). The CDR3 covers 12 residues. In germline, CDR1 is LNHDA, CDR2 SQIVND (reference sequence). The V end lost 4 bases, the J end lost 7 bases, and 9 bases lay between the germline ends. The CDR3, as DNA: TGTGCCAGTAGTAGCCTAGCGAATACGCAGTATTTT. Its protein product is CASSSLANTQYF.

This clone turned up a few times. The genes are TRBV4-3 and TRBJ2-1, with TRBD1 matching 7 bases. This CDR3 contains 16 residues. Trimming cost V 4 bases and J 7 bases; bases outside gene matches: 13. CDR1 and CDR2 (germline): LGHNA, YSLEER. The CDR3 sequence: CASSPWTGSIGNEQFF. The CDR3 DNA reads as TGCGCCAGCAGCCCCTGGACAGGTTCCATCGGTAATGAGCAGTTCTTC.

DNA of the CDR3: TGTGCCAGCAGCCGCTCCGGGACAGGGCCCGACGAGCAGTACTTC. Translated, it gives CASSRSGTGPDEQYF. The chain combines TRBV3-1 (or the pseudogene TRBV3-2) with TRBJ2-7; TRBD1 agrees at 9 bases. CDR1 is LGHDT, CDR2 YNNKEL, per germline (reference sequence). The CDR3 contains 15 residues. V lost 4 bases and J lost 5; bases outside the gene matches: 9.

The rearrangement links TRBV7-2 to TRBJ2-7; TRBD1 aligns across 8 bases. Per the germline V gene, CDR1 is SGHTA and CDR2 is FQGNSA. V lost 5 bases, J lost 2 bases, and 8 bases stayed unmatched. The CDR3 sequence is 15 residues long. CDR3 region: CASSQNQGAPYEQYF. The CDR3 nucleotides read TGTGCCAGCAGCCAAAATCAGGGGGCCCCCTACGAGCAGTACTTC.

The V gene is TRBV10-3, the J gene TRBJ1-6; D remains unclear. The length of the CDR3 is 14 residues. The ends were cut back, 4 bases at V and 6 bases at J, with 10 bases in the middle. CDR1 and CDR2 (germline): ENHRY, SYGVKD. The CDR3 reads CAISAEYPNSPLHF. The CDR3 coding sequence is TGTGCCATCAGTGCGGAGTACCCTAATTCACCCCTCCACTTT.

This clone was observed a handful of times. The sample carries other DNA sequences with the same CDR3. V and J are TRBV2 and TRBJ1-1; D not certain. CDR3 length: 11 amino acids. Between the trimmed V and J ends, which lost 3 bases and 6 bases, there was a span of 5 bases. The germline V gene has CDR1 SNHLY and CDR2 FYNNEI. The CDR3, as DNA: TGTGCCAGCAGTGATAGAGCTGAAGCTTTCTTT. Protein sequence: CASSDRAEAFF.

V and J are TRBV28 and TRBJ1-2; TRBD1 agrees at 8 bases. This CDR3 contains 14 residues. The V and J ends lost 6 bases and 4 bases, in that order; junction bases with no gene match: 7. The V gene's germline CDR1 is MDHEN and CDR2 SYDVKM. Here the CDR3 reads CASSNQGAGYGYTF. The CDR3 DNA reads as TGTGCCAGCAGCAACCAGGGGGCGGGCTATGGCTACACCTTC.

The chain carries TRBV29-1 and TRBJ1-2; 7 bases fit TRBD1. Germline CDR1 is SQVTM and CDR2 is ANQGSEA. Germline trimming cut 4 bases from V and 0 bases from J; bases unmatched to any gene: 8. The CDR3 is made up of 15 amino acids. CDR3 loop: CSVAGTALANYGYTF. Here the CDR3 DNA reads TGCAGCGTTGCCGGGACAGCACTTGCTAACTATGGCTACACCTTC.

This chain uses TRBV18 with TRBJ1-5; weak D call: TRBD1 (5 bases). Germline assignment: CDR1 KGHSH and CDR2 LQKENI. V was clipped by 2 bases and J by 6 bases, with 17 bases between them. The CDR3 runs to 16 residues. The CDR3 nucleotides read TGTGCCAGCTCACCAATGGAGGGGCCGACCACTCAGCCCCAGCATTTT. It is translated as CASSPMEGPTTQPQHF. The variable domain in full, completed from reference TRBV18 and TRBJ1-5, reads NAGVMQNPRHLVRRRGQEARLRCSPMKGHSHVYWYRQLPEEGLKFMVYLQKENIIDESGMPKERFSAEFPKEGPSILRIQQVVRGDSAAYFCASSPMEGPTTQPQHFGDGTRLSIL.

The V call is TRBV30, the J call TRBJ2-3; D unclear. Germline V CDR1 and CDR2: GTSNPN, SVGIG (reference sequence). V gave up 3 bases and J gave up 1 base, with 11 bases separating them. The CDR3 loop spans 14 amino acids. CDR3 DNA sequence: TGTGCCTGGAGGCCCCCCTTGGGCACAGATACGCAGTATTTT. Protein: CAWRPPLGTDTQYF.

This chain links TRBV29-1 with TRBJ2-3, with 8 bases fitting TRBD1. This CDR3 spans 14 amino acids. Germline CDR1 reads SQVTM; CDR2 reads ANQGSEA. V lost 6 bases, J lost 1 base, and 6 bases stayed unmatched. CDR3 nucleotides: TGCAGCGTGTCAGGGGGCTGGGGCACAGATACGCAGTATTTT. It yields the protein CSVSGGWGTDTQYF.

The chain uses TRBV9 and TRBJ2-1, with D maybe TRBD2 (7 bases). Trimming shortened V by 4 bases and J by 9 bases, and 20 bases separated the two germline ends. The CDR3 is made up of 15 amino acids. CDR1 is SGDLS and CDR2 is YYNGEE in the germline V gene. In DNA, the CDR3 is TGTGCCAGCAGCCCGACTAGCAGGGACACTGCTGAGCAGTTCTTC. Translated: CASSPTSRDTAEQFF.

V and J are TRBV10-2 and TRBJ1-5; 7 nucleotides match TRBD1. After removal of 10 bases from V and 2 bases from J, the junction contained 8 bases not matched to a gene. This CDR3 comprises 14 residues. CDR1 is WSHSY, CDR2 SAAADI, per germline. The CDR3 loop is CATLEDRGNQPQHF. CDR3 bases: TGCGCCACCCTTGAAGACAGGGGCAATCAGCCCCAGCATTTT.

The chain links TRBV5-1 to TRBJ2-3, with D perhaps assigned TRBD1 or TRBD2 (5 bases each). V was clipped by 0 bases and J by 5 bases, with 13 bases between them. Germline V gene sequence: CDR1 SGHRS, CDR2 YFSETQ. The CDR3 contains 15 residues. In DNA form, the CDR3 reads TGCGCCAGCAGCTTGGGTACAGGACTCGGAGATACGCAGTATTTT. Its protein is CASSLGTGLGDTQYF.

The CDR3 region is CAYQRKGLTTDTQYF. CDR3 nucleotide sequence: TGTGCCTACCAACGAAAGGGACTTACCACAGATACGCAGTATTTT. The V and J genes are TRBV30 and TRBJ2-3; tentatively, D is TRBD2 (6 bases). Trimming stripped 7 bases from V and 2 bases from J, with 19 bases between. This CDR3 contains 15 residues. Germline CDR1 and CDR2: GTSNPN and SVGIG (reference sequence).